The 9 T cell receptor beta chains listed next were all sequenced from one sample in a study of blood T cells in healthy people across ages (dated by TCRdb to between 2015 and 2017). The library was made by 5' RACE. This sample was sequenced with an Illumina HiSeq 2500. A second PCR of roughly 7 to 12 cycles was performed with a sample-barcoded 5' primer and a J-beta primer mix. TCRdb reworked the public reads: Q25 trimming with fastp, MiXCR clone assembly, productive beta chains retained. Each CDR3 protein appears once, grouped with its most common genes and DNA. A total of roughly 1,000,000 distinct CDR3 sequences appear in this sample, approximately 25% of them only once. The leading ten clones occupy about 0.8% of the sample. The sample was also linked to a second study, of T cells of mothers and their children.

Sequencing input: blood. The source of these receptors is a girl aged 2 to 10 in good health.

This clonotype was observed many times. The chain combines TRBV6-5 with TRBJ2-1; D unclear. V was clipped by 4 bases and J by 2 bases, with 6 bases between them. CDR1 is MNHEY and CDR2 is SVGAGI in the germline V gene. This CDR3 is built from 13 residues. CDR3 in DNA: TGTGCCAGCAGTTCGCTAACCTACAATGAGCAGTTCTTC. This gives the protein CASSSLTYNEQFF.

V is TRBV29-1 and J is TRBJ2-5; D is undetermined. Germline CDR1 SQVTM, CDR2 ANQGSEA. V was clipped by 6 bases and J by 5 bases, with 10 bases between them. The CDR3 runs 11 residues. The CDR3 here is CSVFLAETQYF. CDR3 nucleotide sequence: TGCAGCGTATTCCTTGCCGAGACCCAGTACTTC.

This clonotype was counted between two and nine times. The CDR3 loop reads CASSPGSSTQETQYF. The CDR3 DNA sequence: TGTGCCAGCAGCCCTGGTTCAAGCACCCAAGAGACCCAGTACTTC. The J gene is TRBJ2-5, the V gene TRBV7-9; D gene ambiguous. In germline, CDR1 is SEHNR, CDR2 FQNEAQ (reference sequence). Trimming stripped 5 bases from V and 1 base from J, with 14 bases between. The CDR3 contains 15 residues.

This clonotype was found a few times. This chain uses TRBV5-6 with TRBJ2-7; TRBD1 might be the D (5 bases). Germline V gives CDR1 SGHDT, CDR2 YYEEEE. This CDR3 comprises 14 residues. The V gene lost 3 bases and the J gene lost 5 bases, with 15 bases spanning the gap. The CDR3 DNA follows: TGTGCCAGCAGCTCAATAGGGGCTCCCGACGAGCAGTACTTC. Encoded protein: CASSSIGAPDEQYF.

This clonotype has only a few counts. V gene TRBV7-2 combines with J gene TRBJ2-3, with 13 bases identical to TRBD2. Germline-derived CDR1 and CDR2 are SGHTA and FQGNSA. The V segment lost 5 bases and the J segment 2 bases; nucleotides outside the gene matches: 7. The CDR3 is 17 residues long. CDR3 sequence: CASSLRTSGRHTDTQYF. CDR3 DNA sequence: TGTGCCAGCAGCCTCAGGACTAGCGGGAGACACACAGATACGCAGTATTTT.

The chain uses TRBV20-1 and TRBJ2-7; D is ambiguous. The CDR3 has 12 residues. CDR1 and CDR2 (germline): DFQATT, SNEGSKA (reference sequence). The V end was cut by 0 bases, the J end by 5 bases, with 8 bases between. CDR3 region: CSAREAEHEQYF. The CDR3 region has the DNA TGCAGTGCTAGAGAGGCGGAGCACGAGCAGTACTTC.

The chain couples TRBV5-1 to TRBJ1-4, with D perhaps matching TRBD1 (5 bases). This CDR3 region has 15 residues. V was clipped by 0 bases and J by 8 bases, with 14 bases between them. CDR1 is SGHRS and CDR2 is YFSETQ in the germline V gene. The CDR3 bases are TGCGCCAGCAGCTTGGCCCCGGGGGAAAACGAAAAACTGTTTTTT. As protein: CASSLAPGENEKLFF.

This clonotype was picked up a small number of times. The DNA of the CDR3 is TGTGCCAGCAGCTCCGGGACACAGAGGGGAGAGACCCAGTACTTC. Translated: CASSSGTQRGETQYF. The chain joins TRBV11-2 to TRBJ2-5; perhaps TRBD1 as D (6 bases). In germline, CDR1 is SGHAT, CDR2 FQNNGV. The germline V and J ends were trimmed by 4 bases and 4 bases, with 16 bases remaining between them. The CDR3 spans 15 residues.

This chain uses TRBV27 with TRBJ2-1; D may be TRBD2 (5 bases). CDR1 is MNHEY, CDR2 SMNVEV, per germline (reference sequence). The CDR3 loop spans 14 amino acids. The V end lost 3 bases, the J end lost 3 bases, and 9 bases lay between the germline ends. The CDR3 reads CASSFGAVYNEQFF. DNA for the CDR3: TGTGCCAGCAGTTTTGGAGCGGTCTACAATGAGCAGTTCTTC.